The 22 T cell receptor beta chains given below trace back to one sample, sequenced in a study of T cell responses to AZD1222 COVID-19 vaccine (dated by TCRdb to the early 2020s). The time point label of this sample denotes: baseline before first vaccination. Preparation of the library involved the immunoSEQ multiplex PCR assay. TCRdb carries this immuneACCESS record with in-frame sequences only. Its versions omit some clonotypes, under half of them owing to an unresolved V gene in the studies checked, with the rest unexplained. A total of 150,000 to 200,000 clones appear in this sample, 85% to 95% of them only once. About 10% of the sample goes to the ten largest clones. Sequences were derived from peripheral blood, sampled on day 0 of AZD1222 vaccination. These receptor sequences come from an adult in good health.

There are a few counts of this clone. In DNA form, the CDR3 reads TGTGCCAGCAGTCGCCAGGGGTCGGTCAGCAATCAGCCCCAGCATTTT. Translating gives CASSRQGSVSNQPQHF. The V gene is TRBV7-2, the J gene TRBJ1-5; tentative D call: TRBD1 (6 bases). V was cut by 6 bases and J by 1 base, with 16 bases left in between. In germline, CDR1 is SGHTA, CDR2 FQGNSA. The CDR3 consists of 16 residues.

The chain employs TRBV7-2 and TRBJ1-2, with a possible D match to TRBD1 (5 bases). The CDR3 sequence is 14 residues long. Germline CDR1 SGHTA, CDR2 FQGNSA. V was trimmed by 6 bases and J by 8 bases, leaving 19 bases between them. For the CDR3, the DNA is TGTGCCAGCAGTTCAAGGGCAGGGTTCAGGGGCTACACCTTC. Protein sequence: CASSSRAGFRGYTF.

The chain joins TRBV11-1 to TRBJ2-4; 7 bases are shared with TRBD1. The CDR3 totals 14 residues. Germline lookup yields CDR1 SGHAT and CDR2 FQDESV (reference sequence). Unmatched junction bases numbered 13, after V lost 8 bases and J lost 9 bases. For the CDR3, the DNA is TGTGCCAGCTCCCAGGACAGGTTCGTCAGCATTCAGTACTTC. This codes for CASSQDRFVSIQYF.

The rearrangement links TRBV18 to TRBJ1-1; D is undetermined. CDR3 length: 14 residues. Germline V gene data show CDR1 as KGHSH and CDR2 as LQKENI. V was clipped by 0 bases and J by 11 bases, with 16 bases between them. Here the CDR3 reads CASSPPGGVAKAFF. DNA of the CDR3: TGTGCCAGCTCACCACCGGGCGGGGTGGCAAAGGCTTTCTTT.

The V gene is TRBV28, the J gene TRBJ2-2; 12 bases map to TRBD2. This CDR3 comprises 16 residues. V lost 6 bases and J lost 4; bases outside the gene matches: 6. The germline gives CDR1 MDHEN, CDR2 SYDVKM. CDR3 coding DNA: TGTGCCAGCAGGCCTAGCGGGAGGGCGGCCACCGGGGAGCTGTTTTTT. This encodes CASRPSGRAATGELFF.

The chain combines TRBV9 with TRBJ2-7; D might be TRBD1 or TRBD2, each matching 6 bases. The V end lost 4 bases, the J end lost 7 bases, and 18 bases lay between the germline ends. Germline lookup yields CDR1 SGDLS and CDR2 YYNGEE. The CDR3 is made up of 14 amino acids. The CDR3 spells CASSLGGELREQYV. The CDR3 DNA reads TGTGCCAGCAGCCTGGGGGGCGAACTGAGAGAGCAGTACGTC.

The genes are TRBV25-1 and TRBJ1-2; no clear D gene. Germline CDR1 and CDR2: MGHDK and SYGVNS. The CDR3 is 13 amino acids. With 4 bases removed from V and 2 bases from J, the gap between germline ends came to 8 bases. The CDR3 region has the DNA TGTGCCAGCAGTGTGTCGGAAAACTATGGCTACACCTTC. It encodes CASSVSENYGYTF.

The chain recombines TRBV15 with TRBJ2-3, with 12 bases lining up with TRBD2. Germline CDR1 LNHNV, CDR2 YYDKDF (reference sequence). Unmatched junction bases numbered 0, after V lost 1 base and J lost 4 bases. The CDR3 is 15 residues long. In nucleotides, the CDR3 is TGTGCCACCAGCAGAGCTAGCGGGGGGGCAGATACGCAGTATTTT. Protein: CATSRASGGADTQYF.

The chain recombines TRBV7-9 with TRBJ1-2; D not resolved. V was pared by 10 bases and J by 1 base, with 16 bases between. Germline V gene data show CDR1 as SEHNR and CDR2 as FQNEAQ (reference sequence). The CDR3 runs to 14 residues. The CDR3 DNA follows: TGTGCCATCCTGAACCGCGGAGGTAACTATGGCTACACCTTC. It translates to CAILNRGGNYGYTF. Together with reference TRBV7-9 and TRBJ1-2, the CDR3 gives the full variable domain: DTGVSQNPRHKITKRGQNVTFRCDPISEHNRLYWYRQTLGQGPEFLTYFQNEAQLEKSRLLSDRFSAERPKGSFSTLEIQRTEQGDSAMYLCAILNRGGNYGYTFGSGTRLTVV.

The CDR3 loop is CASSSAGGTKYF. For the CDR3, the DNA is TGTGCCAGCAGTTCTGCAGGGGGCACCAAGTATTTT. V usage is TRBV6-2 or TRBV6-3 and J usage is TRBJ2-3; TRBD1 agrees at 8 bases. The junction had 7 bases not matched to a gene; V was cut back by 4 bases and J by 13 bases. The CDR3 consists of 12 residues. Germline assignment: CDR1 MNHEY and CDR2 SVGEGT.

CDR3 in DNA: TGTGCCAGCAGGGTGGAGGTGACTAATGAAAAACTGTTTTTT. Translation: CASRVEVTNEKLFF. V usage is TRBV2 and J usage is TRBJ1-4, with D hard to call. This CDR3 is built from 14 residues. Germline lookup yields CDR1 SNHLY and CDR2 FYNNEI. Trimming shortened V by 6 bases and J by 2 bases, and 10 bases separated the two germline ends.

This clone is a singleton in its sample. The chain joins TRBV6-6 to TRBJ2-7; 8 positions agree with TRBD1. The junction had 6 bases not matched to a gene; V was cut back by 8 bases and J by 3 bases. Germline CDR1 reads MNHNY; CDR2 reads SVGAGI (reference sequence). The CDR3 consists of 13 residues. CDR3 residues: CASSGQADYEQYF. CDR3 nucleotides: TGTGCCAGCTCGGGACAGGCCGACTACGAGCAGTACTTC.

The rearrangement links TRBV28 to TRBJ1-1; D remains unclear. The V and J ends lost 5 bases and 2 bases respectively, with 9 bases between them. Germline values: CDR1 MDHEN, CDR2 SYDVKM. CDR3 size: 13 residues. The CDR3 here is CASSHQYNTEAFF. DNA of the CDR3: TGTGCCAGCAGTCATCAGTATAACACTGAAGCTTTCTTT.

The chain combines TRBV24-1 with TRBJ1-1; 7 bases align to TRBD1. Looked up from germline, CDR1 is KGHDR and CDR2 is SFDVKD. This CDR3 is built from 14 residues. With 5 bases clipped from V and 0 bases from J, the junction kept 2 bases outside the gene matches. CDR3 region: CATSATGLNTEAFF. CDR3 bases: TGTGCCACCAGTGCGACAGGGCTGAACACTGAAGCTTTCTTT.

The gene calls are TRBV24-1 and TRBJ2-3; 7 bases match TRBD1. CDR1 and CDR2 (germline): KGHDR, SFDVKD. J was trimmed by 4 bases and V by 5 bases; bases with no gene match: 14. The CDR3 loop spans 17 amino acids. This CDR3 reads CATSGLGKGAPPDTQYF. CDR3 coding DNA: TGTGCCACCAGTGGTCTGGGGAAGGGGGCTCCCCCAGATACGCAGTATTTT.

The chain links TRBV20-1 to TRBJ1-2, with 8 nucleotides matching TRBD1. CDR3 length: 15 residues. The J segment lost 1 base and the V segment lost 3 bases, leaving 7 bases of the junction unmatched. From germline, CDR1 is DFQATT and CDR2 SNEGSKA (reference sequence). The CDR3 nucleotides are TGCAGTGCTAGTGGTGGACAGGGCAGTAACTATGGCTACACCTTC. As protein: CSASGGQGSNYGYTF.

This clone has at least ten counts. The chain combines TRBV10-2 with TRBJ1-6; 9 nucleotides match TRBD1. The CDR3 is made up of 14 amino acids. The V segment lost 5 bases and the J segment 9 bases; nucleotides outside the gene matches: 5. Germline lookup yields CDR1 WSHSY and CDR2 SAAADI. The CDR3 DNA reads TGCGCCAGCAGTCCGGGACAGGGTGGTTCACCCCTCCACTTT. Translating gives CASSPGQGGSPLHF.

This clone was seen a few times. The same CDR3 can be traced to other DNA sequences in this sample. This CDR3 reads CASSQGRANQPQHF. CDR3 nucleotide sequence: TGTGCCAGCAGCCAAGGAAGGGCAAATCAGCCCCAGCATTTT. The chain couples TRBV3-1 (or the pseudogene TRBV3-2) to TRBJ1-5; D is uncertain. This CDR3 is built from 14 residues. Trimming took off 1 base at V and 4 bases at J, with 8 bases between the two ends. Germline CDR1 and CDR2: LGHDT and YNNKEL (reference sequence).

The chain carries TRBV7-9 and TRBJ1-1; D gene uncertain. CDR1 is SEHNR and CDR2 is FQNEAQ in the germline V gene (reference sequence). Trimming left V 4 bases short and J 3 bases short, with 15 bases between. This CDR3 is 15 amino acids long. DNA for the CDR3: TGTGCCAGCAGCTCCTTGATCGGGTGGGACACTGAAGCTTTCTTT. Translation gives CASSSLIGWDTEAFF.

This clone was seen only once. The chain couples TRBV5-6 to TRBJ1-2; a possible D gene is TRBD1 (5 bases). The CDR3 runs to 14 residues. The V gene's germline CDR1 is SGHDT and CDR2 YYEEEE. Trimming shortened V by 1 base and J by 7 bases, and 14 bases separated the two germline ends. The CDR3 coding sequence is TGTGCCAGCAGCTTGCAAAGGGGTACTGCTGGCTACACCTTC. Translating it yields CASSLQRGTAGYTF. Based on the CDR3 plus reference TRBV5-6 and TRBJ1-2, the full variable domain is DAGVTQSPTHLIKTRGQQVTLRCSPKSGHDTVSWYQQALGQGPQFIFQYYEEEERQRGNFPDRFSGHQFPNYSSELNVNALLLGDSALYLCASSLQRGTAGYTFGSGTRLTVV.

This chain connects TRBV3-1 (or the pseudogene TRBV3-2) to TRBJ2-2, with 7 bases lining up with TRBD2. Trimming cost V 6 bases and J 3 bases; bases outside gene matches: 7. CDR1 and CDR2 (germline): LGHDT, YNNKEL (reference sequence). The CDR3 loop spans 15 amino acids. This chain's CDR3 is CASREGLTYTGELFF. The CDR3 DNA reads TGTGCCAGCAGGGAGGGACTAACATACACCGGGGAGCTGTTTTTT.

The chain recombines TRBV7-3 with TRBJ1-1; 9 bases are a match to TRBD1. J lost 5 bases, V lost 8 bases, and 6 bases had no gene match. Germline assignment: CDR1 SGHTA and CDR2 FQGTGA. CDR3 length: 13 residues. This CDR3 reads CASRGTGWTEAFF. The CDR3 bases are TGTGCCAGCCGAGGGACAGGGTGGACTGAAGCTTTCTTT.